The 6 T cell receptor beta chains below all came from one sample that was sequenced in a study of blood T cell repertoires in COVID-19. This table comes from immunoSEQ multiplex PCR, and its TCRdb copy is limited to in-frame clones, with some not included. In the table there are some 270,000 clones, around 82% of which are singletons. Material for sequencing was peripheral blood. These receptors were obtained from a human donor with COVID-19, enrolled during active disease. The donor label of this sample is uncertain.

This clone was counted a single time. J is TRBJ2-7 and V is TRBV20-1; 7 bases map to TRBD2. The junction had 11 bases not matched to a gene; V was cut back by 3 bases and J by 3 bases. Per the germline V gene, CDR1 is DFQATT and CDR2 is SNEGSKA (reference sequence). The CDR3 loop spans 15 amino acids. CDR3: CSASPPREGLYEQYF. DNA for the CDR3: TGCAGTGCTAGTCCCCCGAGGGAGGGCCTCTACGAGCAGTACTTC.

This chain joins TRBV30 and TRBJ1-6; D is undetermined. The germline CDR1 and CDR2 sequences are GTSNPN and SVGIG (reference sequence). V lost 3 bases to trimming and J lost 7 bases, with 16 bases between them. There are 15 residues in the CDR3. The DNA of the CDR3 is TGTGCCTGGAGGGGGAGTTCTCTATTCAATTCACCCCTCCACTTT. It codes for CAWRGSSLFNSPLHF.

This chain links TRBV20-1 with TRBJ2-1; TRBD2 agrees at 11 bases. J lost 10 bases, V lost 6 bases, and 11 bases had no gene match. This CDR3 has 14 amino acids. Looked up from germline, CDR1 is DFQATT and CDR2 is SNEGSKA (reference sequence). The CDR3 coding sequence is TGCAGTGCCAGTGCGGCTAGCGGGGGGTTGGAGCAGTTCTTC. Its protein product is CSASAASGGLEQFF.

V and J are TRBV4-1 and TRBJ1-4; 10 bases align to TRBD1. The V segment lost 0 bases and the J segment 8 bases; nucleotides outside the gene matches: 9. This CDR3 has 17 residues. Germline V gene sequence: CDR1 MGHRA, CDR2 YSYEKL. In DNA, the CDR3 is TGCGCCAGCAGCCAAGATGCATTTTCGGACAGGGGGGAAAAACTGTTTTTT. It specifies CASSQDAFSDRGEKLFF.

This clone has a single count. The chain combines TRBV7-6 with TRBJ1-2, with TRBD1 matching 10 bases. The trim removed 6 bases at V and 6 bases at J, leaving 4 bases unmatched. Looked up from germline, CDR1 is SGHVS and CDR2 is FNYEAQ. CDR3 length: 13 residues. CDR3 DNA: TGTGCCAGCAGGGGCGGGACAGGGGATGGCTACACCTTC. Translation: CASRGGTGDGYTF.

This chain links TRBV30 with TRBJ1-1, with unresolved D. V was pared by 5 bases and J by 0 bases, with 10 bases between. Per the germline V gene, CDR1 is GTSNPN and CDR2 is SVGIG (reference sequence). The CDR3 runs to 13 residues. In nucleotides, the CDR3 is TGTGCCTGGTGGAGACTAATGAACACTGAAGCTTTCTTT. Protein: CAWWRLMNTEAFF. Filled out from reference TRBV30 and TRBJ1-1, the complete variable domain reads SQTIHQWPATLVQPVGSPLSLECTVEGTSNPNLYWYRQAAGRGLQLLFYSVGIGQISSEVPQNLSASRPQDRQFILSSKKLLLSDSGFYLCAWWRLMNTEAFFGQGTRLTVV.